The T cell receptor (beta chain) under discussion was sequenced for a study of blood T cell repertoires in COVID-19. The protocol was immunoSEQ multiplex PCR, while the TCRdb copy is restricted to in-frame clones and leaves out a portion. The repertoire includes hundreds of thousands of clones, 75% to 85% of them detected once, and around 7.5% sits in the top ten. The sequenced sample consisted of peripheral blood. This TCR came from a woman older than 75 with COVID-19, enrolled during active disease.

The CDR3, as DNA: TGTGCCAGCAGCCAGCGGGTGAACACTGAAGCTTTCTTT. It is translated as CASSQRVNTEAFF. J is TRBJ1-1 and V is TRBV3-1 (or the pseudogene TRBV3-2); no definite D call. The germline gives CDR1 LGHDT, CDR2 YNNKEL (reference sequence). The CDR3 spans 13 residues. Trimming pared 3 bases from V and 0 bases from J, leaving 5 bases between.